This T cell receptor (beta chain) was observed in a study of shared clonotypes between healthy human individuals. Looking at the study overall: Sampling drew on donors who were two women and a few men aged 18 to 49.

Study findings and constraints: The authors sampled blood alone, and tissue repertoires likely differ. Rarefaction indicated that sorted-subset sequencing remained incomplete although depth was large.

Naive CD8 isolation took CD45RO-negative cells positively selected for CCR7 and excluded terminally differentiated effector memory CD45RA+ cells. Those who donated, Caucasian adults without exception, all lived in Nashville, Tennessee. V lost 4 bases and J 6 bases, leaving 18 bases between the germline ends. The CDR3 is 15 residues long. Germline V gene sequence: CDR1 SEHNR, CDR2 FQNEAQ (reference sequence). Sequencing used immunoSEQ multiplex PCR; TCRdb keeps in-frame clones, though not all of them. The data contain hundreds of thousands of clones, 95% to 98% of them seen just once; the ten biggest clones take up 0.25% to 0.35%. Remarks on this clone: Its antigen is undetermined.

The source of this sequence is a man aged 25 to 40 in good health. The chain recombines TRBV7-9 with TRBJ1-1; D possibly corresponds to TRBD1 (5 bases). Sample: naive CD8+ T cells sorted from blood. The CDR3, as DNA: TGTGCCAGCAGCTCCACTCGAACAGGAACCCCTGAAGCTTTCTTT. It translates to CASSSTRTGTPEAFF.